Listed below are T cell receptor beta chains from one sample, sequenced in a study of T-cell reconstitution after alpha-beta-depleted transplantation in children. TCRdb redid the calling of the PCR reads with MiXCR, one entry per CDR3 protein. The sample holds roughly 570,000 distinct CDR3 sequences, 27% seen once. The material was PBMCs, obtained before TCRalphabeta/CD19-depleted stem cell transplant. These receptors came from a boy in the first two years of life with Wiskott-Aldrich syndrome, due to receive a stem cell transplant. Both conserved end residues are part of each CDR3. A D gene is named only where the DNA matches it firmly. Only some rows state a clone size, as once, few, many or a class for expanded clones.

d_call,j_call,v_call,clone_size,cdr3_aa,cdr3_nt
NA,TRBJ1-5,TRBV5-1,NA,CASSSGESNQPQHF,TGCGCCAGCAGCTCAGGGGAGAGCAATCAGCCCCAGCATTTT
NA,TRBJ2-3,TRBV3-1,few,CASSQPDPITHYTQYF,TGTGCCAGCAGCCAACCGGACCCGATCACACACTATACGCAGTATTTT
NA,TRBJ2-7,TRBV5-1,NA,CASSLSSRGFNEQYF,TGCGCCAGCAGCTTGAGTAGCCGAGGGTTCAACGAGCAGTACTTC
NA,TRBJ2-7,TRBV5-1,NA,CASSLDRGTYEQYF,TGCGCCAGCAGCTTGGATCGGGGAACCTACGAGCAGTACTTC
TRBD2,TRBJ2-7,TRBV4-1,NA,CASSQGVITGGLLEQYF,TGCGCCAGCAGCCAAGGGGTAATCACGGGAGGCCTTTTGGAGCAGTACTTC
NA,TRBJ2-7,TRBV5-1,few,CASSLWQGSSYEQYF,TGCGCCAGCAGCTTGTGGCAGGGGAGCTCCTACGAGCAGTACTTC
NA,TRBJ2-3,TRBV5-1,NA,CASSPGQSTDTQYF,TGCGCCAGCAGCCCTGGACAGAGCACAGATACGCAGTATTTT
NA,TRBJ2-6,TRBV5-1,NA,CASRRTVSGANVLTF,TGCGCCAGCCGACGGACAGTCTCTGGGGCCAACGTCCTGACTTTC
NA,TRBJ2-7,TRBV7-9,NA,CASSPRGRGLSEQYF,TGTGCCAGCAGTCCTCGGGGACGGGGACTCAGCGAGCAGTACTTC
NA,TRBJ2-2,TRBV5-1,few,CASSLLAGGDGELFF,TGCGCCAGCTCCTTGCTAGCCGGCGGGGACGGGGAGCTGTTTTTT
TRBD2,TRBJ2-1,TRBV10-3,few,CAISRLAGVYNEQFF,TGTGCCATCAGTAGGCTAGCGGGAGTTTACAATGAGCAGTTCTTC
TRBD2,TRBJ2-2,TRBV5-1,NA,CASSAGLAGVTGELFF,TGCGCCAGCAGCGCGGGACTAGCGGGAGTCACCGGGGAGCTGTTTTTT
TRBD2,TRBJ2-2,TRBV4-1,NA,CASSQGPLSGTPTGELFF,TGCGCCAGCAGCCAAGGCCCCCTTAGCGGGACTCCGACCGGGGAGCTGTTTTTT
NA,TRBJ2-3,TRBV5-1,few,CASSYSLTPLVNTDTQYF,TGCGCCAGCAGCTACTCCCTGACCCCTCTTGTCAACACAGATACGCAGTATTTT
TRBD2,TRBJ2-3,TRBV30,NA,CAWSVPRGGTDTQYF,TGTGCCTGGAGTGTACCGCGGGGGGGCACAGATACGCAGTATTTT
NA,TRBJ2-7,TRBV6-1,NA,CASSDPGGYNEQYF,TGTGCCAGCAGTGACCCCGGGGGCTACAATGAGCAGTACTTC